These 12 T cell receptor beta chains share one sample of origin, sequenced in a study of cytotoxic CD8 clonotypes in ibrutinib-treated CLL. Clones were read by immunoSEQ multiplex PCR, and TCRdb kept only the in-frame ones, dropping some. The profile shows 65,000 to 85,000 clones, 75% to 90% of them singletons. Sequencing used PBMCs, obtained after 24 months of ibrutinib treatment. The receptors stem from a human donor with chronic lymphocytic leukemia.

In this sample, this clone turned up once. This chain connects TRBV11-1 to TRBJ2-1, with 8 bases fitting TRBD1. The V gene end was trimmed by 1 base and the J gene end by 4 bases; junction bases not matched to a gene: 6. Germline V gene lookup returns CDR1 SGHAT and CDR2 FQDESV (reference sequence). The CDR3 is 16 amino acids. CDR3 protein: CASSLGRTGLYNEQFF. The CDR3 DNA is TGTGCCAGCAGCTTAGGTAGGACAGGGTTATACAATGAGCAGTTCTTC.

The V and J genes are TRBV6-6 and TRBJ2-7; TRBD1 or TRBD2 may be the D gene (5 bases each). V dropped 10 bases and J dropped 2 bases, with 18 bases sitting between them. This CDR3 contains 14 residues. Germline values: CDR1 MNHNY, CDR2 SVGAGI (reference sequence). The CDR3 loop reads CATGGGRLTYEQYF. CDR3 sequence (DNA): TGTGCCACGGGTGGGGGACGCCTGACCTACGAGCAGTACTTC.

This clone was picked up a small number of times. The J gene is TRBJ2-2, the V gene TRBV27, with 15 positions matching TRBD2. The germline CDR1 and CDR2 sequences are MNHEY and SMNVEV (reference sequence). CDR3 length: 20 amino acids. Losses at the gene ends were 4 bases for V and 0 bases for J; bases not matched to a gene: 9. CDR3 loop: CASSYRPGTSGRTNTGELFF. CDR3 DNA sequence: TGTGCCAGCAGTTACCGCCCCGGGACTAGCGGGAGGACGAACACCGGGGAGCTGTTTTTT.

In DNA, the CDR3 is TGTGCCAGCAGTGTAGGTGACGGATTTGCAACTAATGAAAAACTGTTTTTT. Its protein is CASSVGDGFATNEKLFF. The chain has TRBV6-1 and TRBJ1-4; D remains unclear. The CDR3 has 17 residues. Germline loops: CDR1 MNHNS, CDR2 SASEGT. V was clipped by 4 bases and J by 0 bases, with 15 bases between them.

V gene TRBV5-6 combines with J gene TRBJ2-7, with 9 bases aligning to TRBD1. Germline CDR1 is SGHDT and CDR2 is YYEEEE. The length of the CDR3 is 16 residues. Trimming removed 3 bases from V and 3 bases from J; junction bases left unmatched: 10. Here the CDR3 reads CASSSMRQGVYYEQYF. The CDR3 nucleotides are TGTGCCAGCAGCTCGATGAGACAGGGGGTTTACTACGAGCAGTACTTC.

This clone has only a few counts. V gene TRBV19 combines with J gene TRBJ2-3; 7 bases map to TRBD2. This CDR3 has 14 residues. Germline V lookup: CDR1 LNHDA, CDR2 SQIVND (reference sequence). After removal of 5 bases from V and 6 bases from J, the junction contained 8 bases not matched to a gene. CDR3 loop: CASSVGGGPDTQYF. CDR3 in DNA: TGTGCCAGTAGTGTGGGGGGAGGGCCGGATACGCAGTATTTT.

The rearrangement uses TRBV7-2 and TRBJ2-3, with a possible D match to TRBD2 (5 bases). In germline, CDR1 is SGHTA, CDR2 FQGNSA. Between the trimmed V and J ends, which lost 2 bases and 4 bases, there was a span of 10 bases. The CDR3 contains 14 residues. The CDR3 spells CASSLLLGADTQYF. The CDR3 region has the DNA TGTGCCAGCAGCTTACTGCTCGGGGCAGATACGCAGTATTTT.

This clone was seen once. DNA for the CDR3: TGTGCCAGCAGCTGGGCCCGGTCCACCGGGGAGCTGTTTTTT. Its translation is CASSWARSTGELFF. The chain combines TRBV5-4 with TRBJ2-2; the D is unclear. The germline V gene encodes CDR1 SGHNT and CDR2 YYREEE (reference sequence). Trimming removed 3 bases at V and 4 bases at J, with 10 bases between. This CDR3 has 14 amino acids.

The rearrangement uses TRBV4-2 and TRBJ2-4, with a weak D call TRBD2 (6 bases). Trimming removed 0 bases at V and 0 bases at J, with 15 bases between. The length of the CDR3 is 18 residues. Looked up from germline, CDR1 is LGHNA and CDR2 is YNFKEQ. For the CDR3, the DNA is TGTGCCAGCAGCCAAGAAGGGCGGGACTTCCTAGCCAAAAACATTCAGTACTTC. This translates into CASSQEGRDFLAKNIQYF.

The J gene is TRBJ2-7, the V gene TRBV28, with unresolved D. Deletions cut 6 bases from V and 3 bases from J, with 6 bases between. This CDR3 region has 11 residues. The germline V gene encodes CDR1 MDHEN and CDR2 SYDVKM. CDR3 sequence (DNA): TGTGCCAGCAGATATGGCTACGAGCAGTACTTC. Amino acids: CASRYGYEQYF. The full variable domain, completed using reference TRBV28 and TRBJ2-7, is DVKVTQSSRYLVKRTGEKVFLECVQDMDHENMFWYRQDPGLGLRLIYFSYDVKMKEKGDIPEGYSVSREKKERFSLILESASTNQTSMYLCASRYGYEQYFGPGTRLTVT.

The gene calls are TRBV13 and TRBJ2-7; 11 nucleotides align to TRBD2. Trimming at V came to 5 bases and at J to 2 bases, leaving 8 bases not matched to a gene. The CDR3 covers 16 residues. Germline V lookup: CDR1 PRHDT, CDR2 FYEKMQ (reference sequence). The CDR3 coding sequence is TGTGCCAGCAGCACGGGGACTAGCGGCGCCCCCTACGAGCAGTACTTC. Its protein product is CASSTGTSGAPYEQYF.

This chain connects TRBV28 to TRBJ1-3; D gene unclear. Trimming stripped 3 bases from V and 5 bases from J, with 11 bases between. The CDR3 totals 14 residues. Per germline, CDR1 MDHEN and CDR2 SYDVKM. CDR3 protein: CASSLGRRRNTIYF. CDR3 sequence (DNA): TGTGCCAGCAGTTTGGGGAGGAGGAGAAACACCATATATTTT.